One sample yielded the 27 T cell receptor beta chains listed below, sequenced in a study of graft-versus-host responses after intestinal transplantation. The data were produced by immunoSEQ multiplex PCR, yet TCRdb's version contains in-frame clones alone and is incomplete. The sample lists about 120,000 clones, 90% occurring once. These TCRs are of unknown antigen specificity. The sequenced sample was unstimulated CD4+ T cells sorted from spleen or lymph node cells, obtained before intestinal transplant. The receptor source for this set is a human donor who received an intestinal transplant.

This chain joins TRBV5-1 and TRBJ2-1; 8 bases align to TRBD2. From germline, CDR1 is SGHRS and CDR2 YFSETQ. V lost 2 bases and J lost 2; bases outside the gene matches: 6. This CDR3 spans 16 amino acids. CDR3 bases: TGCGCCAGCAGCTTTTTAGGGACTAGAACCTACAATGAGCAGTTCTTC. Translation gives CASSFLGTRTYNEQFF. Supplemented by reference TRBV5-1 and TRBJ2-1, the full variable domain reads KAGVTQTPRYLIKTRGQQVTLSCSPISGHRSVSWYQQTPGQGLQFLFEYFSETQRNKGNFPGRFSGRQFSNSRSEMNVSTLELGDSALYLCASSFLGTRTYNEQFFGPGTRLTVL.

The V and J genes are TRBV7-8 and TRBJ2-6, with 10 positions matching TRBD1. J lost 0 bases, V lost 1 base, and 12 bases had no gene match. Germline loops: CDR1 SGHVS, CDR2 FQNEAQ. The CDR3 covers 21 residues. The CDR3 DNA reads as TGTGCCAGCAGCTTAGGGAGAGGGGCTGGACAGGGGGTCTCTGGGGCCAACGTCCTGACTTTC. Protein product: CASSLGRGAGQGVSGANVLTF. Based on the CDR3 plus reference TRBV7-8 and TRBJ2-6, the full variable domain is GAGVSQSPRYKVAKRGQDVALRCDPISGHVSLFWYQQALGQGPEFLTYFQNEAQLDKSGLPSDRFFAERPEGSVSTLKIQRTQQEDSAVYLCASSLGRGAGQGVSGANVLTFGAGSRLTVL.

J is TRBJ2-5 and V is TRBV4-3, with 12 bases that match TRBD1. The CDR3 consists of 15 residues. Trimming removed 5 bases from V and 5 bases from J; junction bases left unmatched: 6. Germline CDR1 is LGHNA and CDR2 is YSLEER. In nucleotides, the CDR3 is TGCGCCAGCAGCGCTGGGACAGGGGGCTTTGAGACCCAGTACTTC. Translated: CASSAGTGGFETQYF.

The J gene is TRBJ2-5, the V gene TRBV5-1; 7 positions match TRBD1. The DNA end lines up better with TRBJ2-7; the J call may be wrong. CDR1 is SGHRS and CDR2 is YFSETQ in the germline V gene. CDR3 length: 13 amino acids. CDR3 bases: TGCGCCAGCAGCTTGGGTCAGGGGGACGAGCAGTACTTC. As protein: CASSLGQGDEQYF.

The rearrangement uses TRBV5-1 and TRBJ2-6; 13 bases match TRBD2. Per germline, CDR1 SGHRS and CDR2 YFSETQ. Germline trimming cut 4 bases from V and 0 bases from J; bases unmatched to any gene: 1. The CDR3 runs 17 residues. In nucleotides, the CDR3 is TGCGCCAGCAGCCGGACTAGCGGGAGCTCTGGGGCCAACGTCCTGACTTTC. Translation gives CASSRTSGSSGANVLTF.

The rearrangement joins TRBV7-9 to TRBJ1-5; D possibly corresponds to TRBD1 (6 bases). This CDR3 has 13 amino acids. Germline CDR1 reads SEHNR; CDR2 reads FQNEAQ (reference sequence). Trimming stripped 4 bases from V and 6 bases from J, with 10 bases between. The CDR3 region has the DNA TGTGCCAGCAGCTCAATCAGGGGTCAGCCCCAGCATTTT. Translating gives CASSSIRGQPQHF. The full variable domain, rest sourced from reference TRBV7-9 and TRBJ1-5, is DTGVSQNPRHKITKRGQNVTFRCDPISEHNRLYWYRQTLGQGPEFLTYFQNEAQLEKSRLLSDRFSAERPKGSFSTLEIQRTEQGDSAMYLCASSSIRGQPQHFGDGTRLSIL.

V and J are TRBV27 and TRBJ1-2; TRBD1 matches at 7 bases. The CDR3 is made up of 14 amino acids. Germline-derived CDR1 and CDR2 are MNHEY and SMNVEV (reference sequence). After removal of 3 bases from V and 4 bases from J, the junction contained 5 bases not matched to a gene. CDR3 DNA sequence: TGTGCCAGCAGTTTTAGGACAGGAGGCTATGGCTACACCTTC. Protein product: CASSFRTGGYGYTF.

The chain links TRBV11-2 to TRBJ2-6; TRBD1 is a possible D gene (5 bases). V was shortened by 2 bases and J by 2 bases, with 13 bases between the two germline ends. The CDR3 totals 17 residues. Germline loops: CDR1 SGHAT, CDR2 FQNNGV. The CDR3 protein is CASSLSPGLTGANVLTF. The CDR3 nucleotides read TGTGCCAGCAGCTTATCGCCAGGGTTGACTGGGGCCAACGTCCTGACTTTC.

V and J are TRBV7-9 and TRBJ2-7; no reliable D call. Germline V gene sequence: CDR1 SEHNR, CDR2 FQNEAQ (reference sequence). CDR3 length: 14 amino acids. V lost 6 bases, J lost 1 base, and 13 bases lay in between. CDR3 loop: CASSHSLPSYEQYF. The DNA of the CDR3 is TGTGCCAGCAGTCACTCACTACCTTCCTACGAGCAGTACTTC.

The chain has TRBV19 and TRBJ2-7, with no clear D. The CDR3 is 14 residues long. Germline CDR1 reads LNHDA; CDR2 reads SQIVND (reference sequence). V lost 3 bases to trimming and J lost 1 base, with 10 bases between them. The CDR3 is CASSIVGSSYEQYF. The CDR3, as DNA: TGTGCCAGTAGTATCGTGGGCTCTTCCTACGAGCAGTACTTC.

The V and J genes are TRBV7-2 and TRBJ1-6; D is ambiguous. The germline V gene encodes CDR1 SGHTA and CDR2 FQGNSA. The CDR3 contains 13 residues. Between the trimmed V and J ends, which lost 3 bases and 8 bases, there was a span of 8 bases. DNA for the CDR3: TGTGCCAGCAGCTTCAACGGGTATTCACCCCTCCACTTT. As protein: CASSFNGYSPLHF.

This chain links TRBV30 with TRBJ2-2; TRBD1 is a possible D gene (6 bases). The CDR3 covers 13 residues. The V end lost 7 bases, the J end lost 4 bases, and 13 bases lay between the germline ends. Per the germline V gene, CDR1 is GTSNPN and CDR2 is SVGIG (reference sequence). The DNA of the CDR3 is TGTGCCTCGCAGGGGATGGGCACCGGGGAGCTGTTTTTT. As protein: CASQGMGTGELFF.

The chain combines TRBV6-6 with TRBJ1-1, with 9 bases aligning to TRBD1. Germline values: CDR1 MNHNY, CDR2 SVGAGI (reference sequence). This CDR3 is built from 13 residues. J lost 9 bases, V lost 7 bases, and 9 bases had no gene match. CDR3 residues: CASITTGGSKAFF. The CDR3 coding sequence is TGTGCCAGCATAACTACAGGGGGCTCTAAAGCTTTCTTT.

This clone was seen just once. The chain couples TRBV28 to TRBJ1-1; TRBD1 might be the D (6 bases). CDR3 length equals 14 residues. The germline gives CDR1 MDHEN, CDR2 SYDVKM. Trimming pared 7 bases from V and 0 bases from J, leaving 12 bases between. CDR3 in amino acids: CASTEGHLNTEAFF. The CDR3 DNA is TGTGCCAGCACTGAGGGACATCTGAACACTGAAGCTTTCTTT.

As for this clone: The junction does not match germline at one end; this may be a read error. This CDR3 is also generated by other DNA sequences in the sample. The rearrangement joins TRBV27 to TRBJ1-1; D unresolved. The CDR3 covers 17 residues. Germline V lookup: CDR1 MNHEY, CDR2 SMNVEV (reference sequence). The CDR3 DNA follows: TGTGCCAGCAGCCCCATCCCCCCCCGTACTATGAACACTGAAGCCTTCTTT. Encoded protein: CASSPIPPRTMNTEAFF.

The chain is built from TRBV13 and TRBJ1-1, with D maybe TRBD1 (5 bases). CDR1 and CDR2 from the germline V gene are PRHDT and FYEKMQ (reference sequence). The CDR3 sequence is 15 residues long. V was shortened by 5 bases and J by 0 bases, with 13 bases between the two germline ends. This CDR3 is CASSGGWGLNTEAFF. The CDR3 coding sequence is TGTGCCAGCAGCGGGGGGTGGGGGTTGAACACTGAAGCTTTCTTT.

This chain uses TRBV9 with TRBJ2-3, with a possible D match to TRBD2 (6 bases). Trimming stripped 4 bases from V and 3 bases from J, with 12 bases between. Germline CDR1 reads SGDLS; CDR2 reads YYNGEE. The CDR3 length is 14 residues. In nucleotides, the CDR3 is TGTGCCAGCAGCTTCCTGGGGGGTACAGATACGCAGTATTTT. Translating it yields CASSFLGGTDTQYF.

The rearrangement links TRBV10-2 to TRBJ1-5; possibly TRBD1 for D (6 bases). The germline CDR1 and CDR2 sequences are WSHSY and SAAADI. CDR3 length: 15 amino acids. The V gene lost 4 bases and the J gene lost 2 bases, with 12 bases spanning the gap. This CDR3 is CASSGGGAGNQPQHF. In DNA form, the CDR3 reads TGCGCCAGCAGTGGAGGGGGTGCAGGCAATCAGCCCCAGCATTTT.

The J gene is TRBJ2-6, the V gene TRBV18; D remains unclear. The CDR3 length is 15 residues. Deletions cut 3 bases from V and 0 bases from J, with 6 bases between. The germline gives CDR1 KGHSH, CDR2 LQKENI. The CDR3 here is CASSPFSSGANVLTF. CDR3 DNA: TGTGCCAGCTCACCGTTTAGCTCTGGGGCCAACGTCCTGACTTTC.

The chain carries TRBV29-1 and TRBJ1-1, with a possible D match to TRBD1 (5 bases). Trimming shortened V by 5 bases and J by 1 base, and 14 bases separated the two germline ends. Per germline, CDR1 SQVTM and CDR2 ANQGSEA. The CDR3 has 14 residues. CDR3 loop: CSVRPRVGNTEAFF. The CDR3 nucleotides are TGCAGCGTTCGGCCCAGGGTGGGGAACACTGAAGCTTTCTTT. The complete variable domain, with remaining parts taken from reference TRBV29-1 and TRBJ1-1, reads SAVISQKPSRDICQRGTSLTIQCQVDSQVTMMFWYRQQPGQSLTLIATANQGSEATYESGFVIDKFPISRPNLTFSTLTVSNMSPEDSSIYLCSVRPRVGNTEAFFGQGTRLTVV.

The chain uses TRBV19 and TRBJ2-1, with a weak D call TRBD1 (5 bases). The CDR3 has 14 amino acids. Trimming took 7 bases from V and 2 from J, leaving 12 bases between them. In germline, CDR1 is LNHDA, CDR2 SQIVND (reference sequence). For the CDR3, the DNA is TGTGCCAGTAACGAAGGGGTAACCTACAATGAGCAGTTCTTC. Its protein is CASNEGVTYNEQFF. The entire variable domain, with the rest obtained from reference TRBV19 and TRBJ2-1, is as follows: DGGITQSPKYLFRKEGQNVTLSCEQNLNHDAMYWYRQDPGQGLRLIYYSQIVNDFQKGDIAEGYSVSREKKESFPLTVTSAQKNPTAFYLCASNEGVTYNEQFFGPGTRLTVL.

This clone has just a few counts. The J gene is TRBJ1-6, the V gene TRBV10-2; D gene ambiguous. The V and J ends lost 3 bases and 7 bases respectively, with 4 bases between them. Looked up from germline, CDR1 is WSHSY and CDR2 is SAAADI. The CDR3 loop spans 12 amino acids. CDR3 sequence: CASSDRNSPLHF. As DNA, the CDR3 is TGCGCCAGCAGTGACAGGAATTCACCCCTCCACTTT.

This clone occurred a few times. The rearrangement joins TRBV7-2 to TRBJ1-3, with D possibly being TRBD1 (5 bases). The CDR3 covers 13 residues. Germline values: CDR1 SGHTA, CDR2 FQGNSA. Trimming pared 5 bases from V and 4 bases from J, leaving 9 bases between. CDR3 in amino acids: CASSRGFGNTIYF. CDR3 nucleotide sequence: TGTGCCAGCAGCCGGGGGTTCGGAAACACCATATATTTT.

The chain recombines TRBV19 with TRBJ2-7; TRBD2 matches 7 bases. Per germline, CDR1 LNHDA and CDR2 SQIVND (reference sequence). The junction had 10 bases not matched to a gene; V was cut back by 6 bases and J by 2 bases. This CDR3 has 15 residues. The CDR3 bases are TGTGCCAGTAGACCCCTTGCGGCGGGGGCCTACGAGCAGTACTTC. This gives the protein CASRPLAAGAYEQYF.

V is TRBV19 and J is TRBJ1-5; TRBD1 agrees at 7 bases. The V gene's germline CDR1 is LNHDA and CDR2 SQIVND (reference sequence). The CDR3 extends over 20 amino acids. Unmatched junction bases numbered 23, after V lost 3 bases and J lost 6 bases. CDR3 nucleotide sequence: TGTGCCAGTAGTATCTTTCGGGGAGGAGACAGGGTTTCTCCAAGTCAGCCCCAGCATTTT. This gives the protein CASSIFRGGDRVSPSQPQHF.

The rearrangement links TRBV13 to TRBJ2-7; TRBD2 matches at 12 bases. The ends lost 3 bases at V and 2 bases at J; junction bases unmatched: 2. Germline V gene data show CDR1 as PRHDT and CDR2 as FYEKMQ (reference sequence). The CDR3 is made up of 15 amino acids. CDR3 sequence: CASSFRLAGAYEQYF. The CDR3 coding sequence is TGTGCCAGCAGCTTTCGACTAGCGGGAGCCTACGAGCAGTACTTC.

The chain is built from TRBV2 and TRBJ2-1, with 10 bases lining up with TRBD2. V dropped 3 bases and J dropped 7; count of bases not matched to a gene: 6. Per the germline V gene, CDR1 is SNHLY and CDR2 is FYNNEI. This CDR3 contains 15 residues. CDR3 amino acids: CASSEVAGGINEQFF. CDR3 nucleotides: TGTGCCAGCAGTGAGGTAGCGGGGGGAATTAATGAGCAGTTCTTC. The complete variable domain, with remaining parts taken from reference TRBV2 and TRBJ2-1, reads EPEVTQTPSHQVTQMGQEVILRCVPISNHLYFYWYRQILGQKVEFLVSFYNNEISEKSEIFDDQFSVERPDGSNFTLKIRSTKLEDSAMYFCASSEVAGGINEQFFGPGTRLTVL.